What follows are 28 T cell receptor beta chains derived from one specimen sequenced in a study of shared clonotypes between healthy human individuals. CD45RO-negative cells were positively selected for CCR7, leaving out terminally differentiated effector memory CD45RA+ cells. Clones were read by immunoSEQ multiplex PCR, and TCRdb kept only the in-frame ones, dropping some. The sample holds about 1,900,000 clones, about 95% seen once. The sequenced material came from naive CD8+ T cells sorted from blood. Receptors were obtained from a man between 18 and 35 years old in good health.

The chain carries TRBV10-3 and TRBJ2-2; 8 bases are shared with TRBD2. Trimming cost V 0 bases and J 0 bases; bases outside gene matches: 0. Germline V CDR1 and CDR2: ENHRY, SYGVKD. This CDR3 spans 16 amino acids. The CDR3 loop reads CAISESGLANTGELFF. CDR3 DNA: TGTGCCATCAGTGAGTCGGGACTAGCGAACACCGGGGAGCTGTTTTTT.

The CDR3: CASRQGFSGANVLTF. The CDR3 DNA follows: TGTGCCAGCCGCCAGGGTTTCTCTGGGGCCAACGTCCTGACTTTC. The chain couples TRBV6-5 to TRBJ2-6, with TRBD1 as a possible D gene (5 bases). The V end lost 8 bases, the J end lost 0 bases, and 11 bases lay between the germline ends. The CDR3 contains 15 residues. Germline V gene data show CDR1 as MNHEY and CDR2 as SVGAGI.

The rearrangement links TRBV29-1 to TRBJ2-2, with 7 bases lining up with TRBD1. The CDR3 is 18 residues long. CDR1 SQVTM and CDR2 ANQGSEA come from the germline V gene. V trimming: 0 bases; J trimming: 6 bases; junction bases outside the gene matches: 16. CDR3 protein: CSVEDWDSTRGSAGELFF. CDR3 coding DNA: TGCAGCGTTGAAGATTGGGACAGCACTAGGGGTTCGGCCGGGGAGCTGTTTTTT.

In regard to this clone: The sample has other DNA sequences that encode this CDR3 too. The chain links TRBV5-1 to TRBJ2-1; D is unresolved. Germline assignment: CDR1 SGHRS and CDR2 YFSETQ. CDR3 size: 11 residues. V was pared by 0 bases and J by 7 bases, with 2 bases between. The CDR3 spells CASSLGNEQFF. CDR3 coding DNA: TGCGCCAGCAGCTTGGGAAATGAGCAGTTCTTC.

This clone was seen once. Additional DNA sequences in this sample encode the identical CDR3. The V gene is TRBV6-5, the J gene TRBJ1-2; no clear D. V was pared by 3 bases and J by 0 bases, with 5 bases between. CDR3 length: 13 residues. Germline loops: CDR1 MNHEY, CDR2 SVGAGI. CDR3 coding DNA: TGTGCCAGCAGTTATTCAGCTAACTATGGCTACACCTTC. Encoded protein: CASSYSANYGYTF.

The genes are TRBV6-5 and TRBJ2-2, with 9 bases identical to TRBD1. V was clipped by 2 bases and J by 5 bases; unmatched bases: 6. CDR1 is MNHEY, CDR2 SVGAGI, per germline. The CDR3 consists of 16 residues. The CDR3 is CASSYATGGNTGELFF. CDR3 bases: TGTGCCAGCAGTTACGCGACAGGGGGAAATACCGGGGAGCTGTTTTTT.

The chain links TRBV4-1 to TRBJ2-5; TRBD2 matches 7 bases. The CDR3 has 17 residues. Germline V gene lookup returns CDR1 MGHRA and CDR2 YSYEKL. The V segment lost 0 bases and the J segment 5 bases; nucleotides outside the gene matches: 12. CDR3 nucleotides: TGCGCCAGCAGCCAAGAAGGTCCGGGAGGCGAGAGTGAGACCCAGTACTTC. Protein product: CASSQEGPGGESETQYF.

This clone was recorded only once. This chain links TRBV5-1 with TRBJ2-7, with D possibly being TRBD2 (6 bases). The germline V and J ends were trimmed by 0 bases and 3 bases, with 13 bases remaining between them. CDR1 and CDR2 (germline): SGHRS, YFSETQ. This CDR3 contains 15 residues. CDR3 sequence: CASSLEPGEYYEQYF. Here the CDR3 DNA reads TGCGCCAGCAGCTTGGAGCCGGGGGAGTACTACGAGCAGTACTTC. Combining the CDR3 with reference TRBV5-1 and TRBJ2-7 gives the whole variable domain KAGVTQTPRYLIKTRGQQVTLSCSPISGHRSVSWYQQTPGQGLQFLFEYFSETQRNKGNFPGRFSGRQFSNSRSEMNVSTLELGDSALYLCASSLEPGEYYEQYFGPGTRLTVT.

The genes are TRBV29-1 and TRBJ2-7; no reliable D call. The CDR3 totals 14 residues. V gave up 6 bases and J gave up 3 bases, with 18 bases separating them. Germline CDR1 reads SQVTM; CDR2 reads ANQGSEA. The CDR3 spells CSVLVPLSGYEQYF. The CDR3, as DNA: TGCAGCGTCCTCGTTCCTCTCTCTGGCTACGAGCAGTACTTC.

The J gene is TRBJ1-2, the V gene TRBV10-2; TRBD1 aligns across 9 bases. Germline V gives CDR1 WSHSY, CDR2 SAAADI. The CDR3 has 15 residues. The J segment lost 4 bases and the V segment lost 6 bases, leaving 9 bases of the junction unmatched. CDR3 sequence (DNA): TGCGCCAGCAGGGGATTACAGGGGGCTGCCTATGGCTACACCTTC. Translation: CASRGLQGAAYGYTF.

The V and J genes are TRBV7-8 and TRBJ2-7, with TRBD2 matching over 7 bases. The CDR3 is 17 amino acids. Losses at the gene ends were 5 bases for V and 2 bases for J; bases not matched to a gene: 15. CDR1 and CDR2 from the germline V gene are SGHVS and FQNEAQ. The CDR3: CASSPRGAGPEAYEQYF. CDR3 in DNA: TGTGCCAGCAGCCCGAGGGGAGCGGGACCGGAGGCCTACGAGCAGTACTTC.

V gene TRBV5-1 combines with J gene TRBJ2-7; D not resolved. Between the trimmed V and J ends, which lost 0 bases and 3 bases, there was a span of 10 bases. Germline assignment: CDR1 SGHRS and CDR2 YFSETQ. CDR3 length: 14 residues. The CDR3 DNA is TGCGCCAGCAGCTTGGCGTCCCTTATCTACGAGCAGTACTTC. It encodes CASSLASLIYEQYF. Complete variable domain (other parts from reference TRBV5-1 and TRBJ2-7): KAGVTQTPRYLIKTRGQQVTLSCSPISGHRSVSWYQQTPGQGLQFLFEYFSETQRNKGNFPGRFSGRQFSNSRSEMNVSTLELGDSALYLCASSLASLIYEQYFGPGTRLTVT.

The count of this clone is one. The chain employs TRBV2 and TRBJ2-3; 11 bases map to TRBD2. Germline CDR1 reads SNHLY; CDR2 reads FYNNEI. This CDR3 has 15 residues. The V and J ends lost 7 bases and 0 bases, in that order; junction bases with no gene match: 3. The CDR3 is CASTGLAVSTDTQYF. CDR3 nucleotides: TGTGCCAGCACGGGACTAGCGGTTAGCACAGATACGCAGTATTTT.

The chain carries TRBV19 and TRBJ2-2, with 7 nucleotides matching TRBD2. The CDR3 runs 15 residues. V lost 7 bases, J lost 6 bases, and 11 bases stayed unmatched. Germline V gene sequence: CDR1 LNHDA, CDR2 SQIVND (reference sequence). The CDR3: CASTPLPSGAGELFF. DNA for the CDR3: TGTGCCAGTACCCCGCTCCCGAGCGGGGCCGGGGAGCTGTTTTTT.

The chain links TRBV2 to TRBJ2-2; D not resolved. Germline V gives CDR1 SNHLY, CDR2 FYNNEI. There are 12 residues in the CDR3. Trimming stripped 5 bases from V and 1 base from J, with 2 bases between. The DNA of the CDR3 is TGTGCCAGCAGTTTGAACACCGGGGAGCTGTTTTTT. Translated, it gives CASSLNTGELFF.

The rearrangement links TRBV5-6 to TRBJ2-7, with a tentative D call TRBD1 (5 bases). Trimming removed 4 bases from V and 2 bases from J, with 10 bases in between. The germline gives CDR1 SGHDT, CDR2 YYEEEE. This CDR3 has 13 residues. CDR3 loop: CASSETETYEQYF. The CDR3 region has the DNA TGTGCCAGCAGCGAGACAGAGACCTACGAGCAGTACTTC. Using reference TRBV5-6 and TRBJ2-7 for the parts outside the CDR3, the full variable domain is DAGVTQSPTHLIKTRGQQVTLRCSPKSGHDTVSWYQQALGQGPQFIFQYYEEEERQRGNFPDRFSGHQFPNYSSELNVNALLLGDSALYLCASSETETYEQYFGPGTRLTVT.

V usage is TRBV27 and J usage is TRBJ2-7; D tentatively reads TRBD1 or TRBD2 (5 bases each). This CDR3 contains 13 residues. V was shortened by 3 bases and J by 6 bases, with 12 bases between the two germline ends. CDR1 is MNHEY, CDR2 SMNVEV, per germline (reference sequence). The CDR3 DNA is TGTGCCAGCAGTTTCCGTAGGGACGGCGAGCAGTACTTC. It is translated as CASSFRRDGEQYF.

Comments on this clone: Other DNA sequences in this sample translate to the same CDR3. The gene calls are TRBV9 and TRBJ2-1, with 7 bases identical to TRBD2. V shed 2 bases and J 0 bases; nucleotides not matched to a gene: 2. The germline CDR1 and CDR2 sequences are SGDLS and YYNGEE. The CDR3 has 15 amino acids. The CDR3 here is CASSVTGGSYNEQFF. CDR3 coding DNA: TGTGCCAGCAGCGTGACGGGGGGCTCCTACAATGAGCAGTTCTTC.

This clone was found once. The chain recombines TRBV2 with TRBJ2-1; 8 bases line up with TRBD1. Germline CDR1 is SNHLY and CDR2 is FYNNEI. The CDR3 runs 15 residues. The V and J ends lost 6 bases and 0 bases, in that order; junction bases with no gene match: 4. CDR3 in DNA: TGTGCCAGCAGGGACCAGGGGGCCTCCTACAATGAGCAGTTCTTC. It yields the protein CASRDQGASYNEQFF.

The J gene is TRBJ1-2, the V gene TRBV5-5; D not certain. This CDR3 contains 13 residues. Germline loops: CDR1 SGHKS, CDR2 YYEKEE (reference sequence). V gave up 1 base and J gave up 0 bases, with 4 bases separating them. CDR3 residues: CASSLPTNYGYTF. CDR3 in DNA: TGTGCCAGCAGCTTGCCAACTAACTATGGCTACACCTTC.

The rearrangement uses TRBV6-6 and TRBJ1-3; D is perhaps TRBD1 (6 bases). This CDR3 spans 14 amino acids. In germline, CDR1 is MNHNY, CDR2 SVGAGI (reference sequence). Trimming left V 7 bases short and J 3 bases short, with 13 bases between. The CDR3 sequence is CASTPRQDGNTIYF. CDR3 in DNA: TGTGCCAGCACCCCAAGACAGGATGGAAACACCATATATTTT.

The V call is TRBV6-5, the J call TRBJ2-5; 7 nucleotides match TRBD2. This CDR3 region has 15 residues. With V trimmed by 4 bases and J by 4 bases, 9 bases remained unmatched. From germline, CDR1 is MNHEY and CDR2 SVGAGI. The CDR3 region is CASSFLAETRETQYF. The CDR3 DNA is TGTGCCAGCAGTTTCCTAGCGGAGACGAGAGAGACCCAGTACTTC.

The genes are TRBV5-4 and TRBJ2-1, with D unresolved. This CDR3 is built from 13 residues. CDR1 and CDR2 (germline): SGHNT, YYREEE (reference sequence). Trimming removed 0 bases at V and 10 bases at J, with 11 bases between. The CDR3 DNA is TGTGCCAGCAGCTTGGCTGTCTTAGGGGAGCAGTTCTTC. This sequence encodes CASSLAVLGEQFF.

A remark on this clone: The sample holds other DNA sequences that translate to the same CDR3. The chain is built from TRBV9 and TRBJ1-3; no clear D gene. The CDR3 has 15 residues. V lost 1 base and J 1 base, leaving 9 bases between the germline ends. Germline CDR1 reads SGDLS; CDR2 reads YYNGEE. CDR3 residues: CASSVTGGSGNTIYF. CDR3 nucleotides: TGTGCCAGCAGCGTAACGGGTGGATCTGGAAACACCATATATTTT.

Note on this clone: Other nucleotide sequences in the sample specify the same CDR3. The chain joins TRBV5-1 to TRBJ2-1; D possibly corresponds to TRBD2 (6 bases). Looked up from germline, CDR1 is SGHRS and CDR2 is YFSETQ. The CDR3 has 15 residues. V lost 0 bases to trimming and J lost 4 bases, with 11 bases between them. The CDR3 spells CASSLVGGPYNEQFF. DNA of the CDR3: TGCGCCAGCAGCTTGGTGGGGGGTCCGTACAATGAGCAGTTCTTC.

Comments on this clone: Other nucleotide sequences in the sample specify the same CDR3. The chain has TRBV27 and TRBJ2-3, with D unresolved. The germline V gene has CDR1 MNHEY and CDR2 SMNVEV (reference sequence). This CDR3 is built from 13 residues. V lost 2 bases and J 1 base, leaving 4 bases between the germline ends. The CDR3 protein is CASSLTRTDTQYF. The CDR3 region has the DNA TGTGCCAGCAGTTTAACCCGCACAGATACGCAGTATTTT.

The chain couples TRBV4-1 to TRBJ2-7; TRBD2 matches at 12 bases. CDR3 size: 15 residues. V was clipped by 0 bases and J by 4 bases; unmatched bases: 1. The V gene's germline CDR1 is MGHRA and CDR2 YSYEKL. The CDR3 DNA sequence: TGCGCCAGCAGCCAAGACGGGACTAGCGGGTACGAGCAGTACTTC. Translating gives CASSQDGTSGYEQYF.

The V gene is TRBV19, the J gene TRBJ1-2; D is possibly TRBD1 (6 bases). This CDR3 contains 15 residues. From germline, CDR1 is LNHDA and CDR2 SQIVND (reference sequence). CDR3 region: CVPRGPDSQDYGYTF. CDR3 DNA sequence: TGTGTCCCACGGGGGCCCGACAGTCAAGACTATGGCTACACCTTC.